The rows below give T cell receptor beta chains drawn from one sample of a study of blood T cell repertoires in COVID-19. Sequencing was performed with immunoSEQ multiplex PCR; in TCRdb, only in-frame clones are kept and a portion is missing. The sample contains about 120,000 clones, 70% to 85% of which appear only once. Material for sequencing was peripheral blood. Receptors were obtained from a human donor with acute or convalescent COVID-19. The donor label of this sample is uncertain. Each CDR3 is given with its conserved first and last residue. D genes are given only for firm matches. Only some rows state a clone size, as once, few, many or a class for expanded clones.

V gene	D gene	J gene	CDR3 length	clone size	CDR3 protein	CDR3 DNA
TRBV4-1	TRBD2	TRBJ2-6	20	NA	CASSQLLMVAGGLGANVLTF	TGCGCCAGCAGCCAACTTCTAATGGTAGCGGGGGGACTGGGGGCCAACGTCCTGACTTTC
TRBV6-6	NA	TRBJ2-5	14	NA	CASSYSSGTRTQYF	TGTGCCAGCAGTTACTCGTCGGGTACACGGACCCAGTACTTC
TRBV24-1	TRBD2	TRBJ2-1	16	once	CATSEMGLAGRSEQFF	TGTGCCACCAGTGAGATGGGACTAGCGGGGAGAAGTGAGCAGTTCTTC
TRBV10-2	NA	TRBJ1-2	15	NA	CASSVLEGRDYGYTF	TGCGCCAGCAGCGTTCTGGAGGGGCGCGACTATGGCTACACCTTC
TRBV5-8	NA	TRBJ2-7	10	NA	CASSSYEQYF	TGTGCCAGCAGCTCTTACGAGCAGTACTTC
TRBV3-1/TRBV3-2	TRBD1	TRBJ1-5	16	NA	CASSQEPPTGNQPQHF	TGTGCCAGCAGCCAAGAACCCCCGACAGGGAATCAGCCCCAGCATTTT
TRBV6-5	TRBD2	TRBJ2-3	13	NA	CASSRGGPGTQYF	TGTGCCAGCAGCCGGGGGGGCCCAGGTACGCAGTATTTT
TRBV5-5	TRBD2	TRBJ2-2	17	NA	CASSFAGTSANTGELFF	TGTGCCAGCAGCTTTGCCGGGACTAGCGCAAACACCGGGGAGCTGTTTTTT
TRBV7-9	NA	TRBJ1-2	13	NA	CASSLNRRYGYTF	TGTGCCAGCAGCTTAAACAGGAGATATGGCTACACCTTC
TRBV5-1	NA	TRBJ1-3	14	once	CASTPDGSGNTIYF	TGCGCCAGCACCCCAGACGGGTCTGGAAACACCATATATTTT
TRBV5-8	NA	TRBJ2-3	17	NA	CASSLGRVPWATDTQYF	TGTGCCAGCAGCTTGGGGCGGGTCCCCTGGGCCACAGATACGCAGTATTTT
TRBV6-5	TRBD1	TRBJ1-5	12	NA	CASLTGGQPQHF	TGTGCCAGCTTAACAGGGGGTCAGCCCCAGCATTTT
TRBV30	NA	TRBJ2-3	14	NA	CAWSTGMGTDTQYF	TGTGCCTGGAGTACAGGCATGGGCACAGATACGCAGTATTTT
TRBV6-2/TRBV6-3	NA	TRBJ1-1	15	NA	CASSYSRVANTEAFF	TGTGCCAGCAGTTACTCGAGGGTGGCGAACACTGAAGCTTTCTTT
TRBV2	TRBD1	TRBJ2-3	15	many	CASSTGTGGTDTQYF	TGTGCCAGCAGTACCGGGACAGGGGGGACAGATACGCAGTATTTT
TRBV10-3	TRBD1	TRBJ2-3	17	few	CAISQDRGLSSTDTQYF	TGTGCCATCAGCCAGGACAGGGGGCTTTCTAGCACAGATACGCAGTATTTT
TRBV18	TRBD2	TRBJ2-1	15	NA	CASSFASGAYNEQFF	TGTGCCAGCTCATTCGCTAGCGGTGCCTACAATGAGCAGTTCTTC
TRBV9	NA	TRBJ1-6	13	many	CASSVSLNSPLHF	TGTGCCAGCAGCGTAAGCCTGAATTCACCCCTCCACTTT
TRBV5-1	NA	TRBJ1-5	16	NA	CASSPGGGQGGQPQHF	TGCGCCAGCAGCCCTGGTGGTGGGCAGGGTGGGCAGCCCCAGCATTTT
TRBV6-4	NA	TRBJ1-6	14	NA	CASSDKGSGSPLHF	TGTGCCAGCAGTGACAAGGGGTCCGGATCACCCCTCCACTTT
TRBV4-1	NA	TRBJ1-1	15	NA	CASSQPRTENTEAFF	TGCGCCAGCAGCCAGCCCCGGACAGAAAACACTGAAGCTTTCTTT
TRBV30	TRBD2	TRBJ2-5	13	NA	CAWRGGVTETQYF	TGTGCCTGGAGGGGGGGGGTTACGGAGACCCAGTACTTC
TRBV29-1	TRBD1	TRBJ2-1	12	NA	CSVDRGLNEQFF	TGCAGCGTAGACAGGGGTTTAAATGAGCAGTTCTTC
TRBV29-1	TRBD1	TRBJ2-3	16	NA	CSVEDLPRGLHDTQYF	TGCAGCGTTGAAGATCTTCCGAGGGGGCTTCATGATACGCAGTATTTT
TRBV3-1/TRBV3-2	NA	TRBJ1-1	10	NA	CASLEAEAFF	TGTGCCAGCCTAGAGGCTGAAGCTTTCTTT
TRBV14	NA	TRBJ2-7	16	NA	CASSLKPLTVPYEQYF	TGTGCCAGCAGCCTAAAACCCTTGACAGTCCCCTACGAGCAGTACTTC
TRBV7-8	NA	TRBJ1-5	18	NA	CASSPSPPATLSNQPQHF	TGTGCCAGCAGCCCCAGTCCACCGGCGACTCTCAGCAATCAGCCCCAGCATTTT
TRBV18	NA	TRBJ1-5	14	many	CASSIQVSNQPQHF	TGTGCCAGCTCAATACAGGTGAGCAATCAGCCCCAGCATTTT
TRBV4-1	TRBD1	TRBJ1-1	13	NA	CASSQERTGSAFF	TGCGCCAGCAGCCAAGAAAGGACAGGTTCAGCTTTCTTT
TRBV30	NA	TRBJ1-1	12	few	CAWAPNRAEAFF	TGTGCCTGGGCCCCAAACAGAGCTGAAGCTTTCTTT
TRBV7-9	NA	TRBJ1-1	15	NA	CASSLEGFSGAEAFF	TGTGCCAGCAGCTTAGAGGGGTTTAGTGGGGCTGAAGCTTTCTTT
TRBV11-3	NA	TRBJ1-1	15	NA	CASSLGGYENTEAFF	TGTGCCAGCAGCTTAGGAGGATATGAGAACACTGAAGCTTTCTTT
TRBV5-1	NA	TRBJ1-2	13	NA	CASSGQTNYGYTF	TGCGCCAGCAGCGGGCAGACTAACTATGGCTACACCTTC
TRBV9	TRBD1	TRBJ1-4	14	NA	CASSSDRGYEKLFF	TGTGCCAGCAGCTCTGACAGGGGGTACGAAAAACTGTTTTTT
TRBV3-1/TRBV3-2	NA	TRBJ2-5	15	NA	CASSQVWTVQETQYF	TGTGCCAGCAGCCAAGTATGGACAGTCCAAGAGACCCAGTACTTC
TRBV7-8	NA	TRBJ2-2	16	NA	CASSLLEVAAGGELFF	TGTGCCAGCAGCTTATTGGAGGTAGCGGCCGGCGGGGAGCTGTTTTTT
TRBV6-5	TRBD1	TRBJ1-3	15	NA	CASSWDRDSGNTIYF	TGTGCCAGCAGTTGGGACAGAGATTCTGGGAACACCATATATTTT
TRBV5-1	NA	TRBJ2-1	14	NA	CASSTGQSRTQQFF	TGCGCCAGCAGCACCGGACAGTCCCGAACACAGCAGTTCTTC
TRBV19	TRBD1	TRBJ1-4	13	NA	CASSRTGGLKLFF	TGTGCCAGTAGCCGGACAGGGGGCTTAAAACTTTTTTTT
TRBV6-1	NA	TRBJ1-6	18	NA	CASSAQEIGRAGNSPLHF	TGTGCCAGCAGTGCGCAGGAAATCGGTCGAGCGGGAAATTCACCCCTCCACTTT
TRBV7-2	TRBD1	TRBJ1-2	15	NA	CASSLDRGFNYGYTF	TGTGCCAGCAGCTTAGACAGGGGATTTAACTATGGCTACACCTTC
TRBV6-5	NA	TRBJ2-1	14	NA	CASSRRGSYNEQFF	TGTGCCAGCAGTCGGAGGGGTTCCTACAATGAGCAGTTCTTC
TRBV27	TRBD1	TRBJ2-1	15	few	CASRAAGTGGHEQFF	TGTGCCAGCAGGGCTGCCGGGACAGGGGGCCATGAGCAGTTCTTC
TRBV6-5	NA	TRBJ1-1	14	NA	CASKKSRVNTEAFF	TGTGCCAGCAAGAAAAGCAGGGTGAACACTGAAGCTTTCTTT
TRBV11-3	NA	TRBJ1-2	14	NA	CASSLDRPTYGYTF	TGTGCCAGCAGCCTCGACAGACCCACCTATGGCTACACCTTC
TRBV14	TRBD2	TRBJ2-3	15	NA	CASSLAGDSTDTQYF	TGTGCCAGCAGCCTGGCGGGGGATAGCACAGATACGCAGTATTTT
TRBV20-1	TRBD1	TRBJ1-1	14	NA	CSASIGGMNTEAFF	TGCAGTGCTAGTATAGGGGGCATGAACACTGAAGCTTTCTTT
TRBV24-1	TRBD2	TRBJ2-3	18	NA	CATMGTSGGASGTDTQYF	TGTGCCACCATGGGTACTAGCGGGGGGGCGTCGGGCACAGATACGCAGTATTTT
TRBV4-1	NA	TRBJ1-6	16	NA	CASSQDWGGVGSPLHF	TGCGCCAGCAGCCAAGATTGGGGGGGCGTAGGTTCACCCCTCCACTTT
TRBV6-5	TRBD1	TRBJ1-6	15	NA	CASSKFGQGNSPLHF	TGTGCCAGCAGTAAATTCGGACAGGGTAATTCACCCCTCCACTTT
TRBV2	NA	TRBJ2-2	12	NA	CASSPTGGELFF	TGTGCCAGCAGTCCTACAGGCGGGGAGCTGTTTTTT
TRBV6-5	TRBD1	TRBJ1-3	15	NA	CASSLDRGSGNTIYF	TGTGCCAGCAGTCTCGACAGGGGTTCAGGAAACACCATATATTTT